The 18 T cell receptor beta chains below all came from one sample that was sequenced in a study of pediatric ulcerative colitis. During colonoscopy, one to two rectal pinch biopsies were collected. Generated by immunoSEQ multiplex PCR, the TCRdb table keeps only in-frame clones and is missing some. Among 30,000 to 35,000 clones, 80% to 85% were seen once, and the ten largest hold approximately 1%. The sequencing input was gut tissue. These receptors originate from a boy aged 10-17 years with mild ulcerative colitis.

This clone was counted a single time. This chain connects TRBV10-3 to TRBJ2-3, with 12 bases identical to TRBD2. This CDR3 spans 14 amino acids. Trimming removed 10 bases from V and 8 bases from J; junction bases left unmatched: 10. CDR1 is ENHRY, CDR2 SYGVKD, per germline. This CDR3 reads CATKKGLAGLTQYF. The CDR3 DNA sequence: TGTGCCACGAAAAAGGGACTAGCGGGCCTTACGCAGTATTTT.

The chain carries TRBV6-1 and TRBJ2-5; 9 nucleotides align to TRBD1. V was pared by 5 bases and J by 8 bases, with 6 bases of the junction left unmatched. Germline V CDR1 and CDR2: MNHNS, SASEGT. The CDR3 totals 13 residues. CDR3 protein: CASSRPGQGTQYF. DNA for the CDR3: TGTGCCAGCAGTAGACCGGGACAGGGAACCCAGTACTTC.

This chain joins TRBV5-6 and TRBJ1-1; 7 bases map to TRBD1. CDR1 is SGHDT and CDR2 is YYEEEE in the germline V gene. The trim removed 2 bases at V and 0 bases at J, leaving 10 bases unmatched. This CDR3 region has 17 residues. CDR3 region: CASSFGGGRYMNTEAFF. CDR3 nucleotide sequence: TGTGCCAGCAGCTTCGGAGGGGGCAGGTACATGAACACTGAAGCTTTCTTT.

The chain has TRBV11-2 and TRBJ2-7; no clear D. Trimming removed 0 bases at V and 11 bases at J, with 11 bases between. The CDR3 loop spans 12 amino acids. CDR1 and CDR2 from the germline V gene are SGHAT and FQNNGV. The CDR3 here is CASSLDFEAKYF. In DNA, the CDR3 is TGTGCCAGCAGCTTAGATTTTGAGGCGAAGTACTTC.

The chain recombines TRBV5-1 with TRBJ1-1, with D possibly being TRBD1 (6 bases). CDR3 length equals 17 residues. Trimming removed 4 bases from V and 4 bases from J, with 23 bases in between. Germline V CDR1 and CDR2: SGHRS, YFSETQ. The CDR3 here is CASSRRGSNRDGTEAFF. The DNA of the CDR3 is TGCGCCAGCAGCCGAAGGGGGAGTAACAGGGACGGCACTGAAGCTTTCTTT.

The chain recombines TRBV2 with TRBJ2-2; a possible D gene is TRBD2 (5 bases). This CDR3 has 13 residues. The V end was cut by 6 bases, the J end by 8 bases, with 13 bases between. From germline, CDR1 is SNHLY and CDR2 FYNNEI. CDR3 nucleotides: TGTGCCAGCAGAGGGTATTCGGGGGGGGAGCTGTTTTTT. Amino acids: CASRGYSGGELFF.

This chain joins TRBV30 and TRBJ1-4; D ambiguous. CDR3 length: 11 residues. Trimming shortened V by 5 bases and J by 4 bases, and 5 bases separated the two germline ends. CDR1 is GTSNPN and CDR2 is SVGIG in the germline V gene (reference sequence). The CDR3 region is CAWGNNEKLFF. DNA of the CDR3: TGTGCCTGGGGGAATAATGAAAAACTGTTTTTT.

V is TRBV4-1 and J is TRBJ2-5, with D unresolved. The V end was cut by 1 base, the J end by 2 bases, with 8 bases between. There are 14 residues in the CDR3. Germline CDR1 is MGHRA and CDR2 is YSYEKL. DNA for the CDR3: TGCGCCAGCAGCCAAGGAGACCTACAAGAGACCCAGTACTTC. This sequence encodes CASSQGDLQETQYF.

The V gene is TRBV6-1, the J gene TRBJ2-7, with D perhaps assigned TRBD1 or TRBD2 (5 bases each). Trimming left V 2 bases short and J 1 base short, with 15 bases between. This CDR3 is built from 16 residues. Looked up from germline, CDR1 is MNHNS and CDR2 is SASEGT. The CDR3 nucleotides are TGTGCCAGCAGTGAAATCTTATGGGACGGATCCTACGAGCAGTACTTC. Its translation is CASSEILWDGSYEQYF.

The J gene is TRBJ1-1, the V gene TRBV30; possible D gene TRBD1, 5 bases. Germline loops: CDR1 GTSNPN, CDR2 SVGIG (reference sequence). The CDR3 runs to 13 residues. Trimming stripped 4 bases from V and 7 bases from J, with 16 bases between. Here the CDR3 DNA reads TGTGCCTGGAAGCAGGGCCCCGCGGGTGAAGCTTTCTTT. Translation: CAWKQGPAGEAFF. Using reference TRBV30 and TRBJ1-1 for the parts outside the CDR3, the full variable domain is SQTIHQWPATLVQPVGSPLSLECTVEGTSNPNLYWYRQAAGRGLQLLFYSVGIGQISSEVPQNLSASRPQDRQFILSSKKLLLSDSGFYLCAWKQGPAGEAFFGQGTRLTVV.

V gene TRBV5-1 combines with J gene TRBJ1-2; D gene unclear. The V gene lost 1 base and the J gene lost 0 bases, with 7 bases spanning the gap. The CDR3 runs 14 residues. The germline CDR1 and CDR2 sequences are SGHRS and YFSETQ. The CDR3 spells CASSLPDTNYGYTF. The DNA of the CDR3 is TGCGCCAGCAGCTTGCCAGATACTAACTATGGCTACACCTTC.

The chain uses TRBV6-5 and TRBJ1-2, with 8 bases aligning to TRBD1. CDR1 is MNHEY, CDR2 SVGAGI, per germline. V was clipped by 0 bases and J by 2 bases; unmatched bases: 2. This CDR3 spans 15 amino acids. Here the CDR3 reads CASSYSPGGNYGYTF. The CDR3 region has the DNA TGTGCCAGCAGTTACTCTCCAGGGGGCAACTATGGCTACACCTTC.

This sequence joins TRBV5-6 and TRBJ2-1, with TRBD1 matching over 7 bases. The CDR3 is 15 residues long. Trimming cost V 5 bases and J 3 bases; bases outside gene matches: 8. The germline V gene encodes CDR1 SGHDT and CDR2 YYEEEE. Here the CDR3 DNA reads TGTGCCAGCAGTCGGGACAGCTATTTCTACAATGAGCAGTTCTTC. Protein: CASSRDSYFYNEQFF.

The V gene is TRBV5-1, the J gene TRBJ2-5, with no clear D. V lost 4 bases and J 4 bases, leaving 14 bases between the germline ends. The CDR3 consists of 14 residues. The germline V gene encodes CDR1 SGHRS and CDR2 YFSETQ. The CDR3 here is CASSPISIPETQYF. The CDR3 DNA follows: TGCGCCAGCAGCCCGATTTCGATCCCAGAGACCCAGTACTTC.

The chain links TRBV25-1 to TRBJ1-1; 9 bases are a match to TRBD1. The ends lost 3 bases at V and 4 bases at J; junction bases unmatched: 9. The CDR3 covers 16 residues. Germline V gene lookup returns CDR1 MGHDK and CDR2 SYGVNS. As DNA, the CDR3 is TGTGCCAGCAGTGAGGAAGGGACAGGGTTAGGCACTGAAGCTTTCTTT. It is translated as CASSEEGTGLGTEAFF.

The V and J genes are TRBV5-1 and TRBJ2-5, with unresolved D. Trimming removed 6 bases at V and 2 bases at J, with 17 bases between. Germline-derived CDR1 and CDR2 are SGHRS and YFSETQ. This CDR3 has 15 amino acids. In DNA form, the CDR3 reads TGCGCCAGCACCGACCCAGTTAACTTTCAAGAGACCCAGTACTTC. Its translation: CASTDPVNFQETQYF.

This chain uses TRBV27 with TRBJ1-2; D uncertain. The length of the CDR3 is 13 residues. The V end lost 0 bases, the J end lost 2 bases, and 4 bases lay between the germline ends. CDR1 is MNHEY and CDR2 is SMNVEV in the germline V gene (reference sequence). The DNA for the CDR3 is TGTGCCAGCAGTTTATCAGCAAACTATGGCTACACCTTC. It is translated as CASSLSANYGYTF.

The rearrangement uses TRBV15 and TRBJ1-4, with D perhaps matching TRBD1 (6 bases). This CDR3 has 14 amino acids. V was clipped by 1 base and J by 8 bases, with 11 bases between them. In germline, CDR1 is LNHNV, CDR2 YYDKDF (reference sequence). CDR3 DNA sequence: TGTGCCACCAGCAGAGTAGACAGGACAGAAAAACTGTTTTTT. This gives the protein CATSRVDRTEKLFF.